Listed below are T cell receptor beta chains from one sample, sequenced in a study of regulatory T cells in long-lasting Graves disease. TCRdb redid the calling of the multiplex PCR reads with MiXCR, one entry per CDR3 protein. The sample consists of about 460,000 distinct CDR3 sequences, approximately 23% of them appearing once. The starting material was peripheral blood mononuclear cells (PBMCs), obtained when the disease was refractory, from a patient treated with antithyroid drugs. The receptors shown here come from a female donor with Graves disease. CDR3s include the opening cysteine and the closing phenylalanine or tryptophan. Each record gives: clone size, D gene, V gene, J gene, CDR3 protein, CDR3 DNA. The D gene is left open where the match is weak. Size values are once, few and many counts, or a class for expanded clones, and some rows have none.

clone_size: many; d_call: .; v_call: TRBV28; j_call: TRBJ1-2; cdr3_aa: CASREPGRTNYGYTF; cdr3_nt: TGTGCCAGCAGGGAACCAGGGCGTACTAACTATGGCTACACCTTC
clone_size: many; d_call: TRBD1; v_call: TRBV12-3/TRBV12-4; j_call: TRBJ1-2; cdr3_aa: CASSLGQGRGYTF; cdr3_nt: TGTGCCAGCAGTTTGGGACAGGGTCGGGGCTACACCTTC
clone_size: many; d_call: TRBD1; v_call: TRBV28; j_call: TRBJ2-7; cdr3_aa: CAIEDRGRDKQYF; cdr3_nt: TGTGCCATCGAGGACAGGGGACGGGACAAGCAGTACTTC
clone_size: .; d_call: .; v_call: TRBV5-5; j_call: TRBJ2-6; cdr3_aa: CASSLGAGTGANVLTF; cdr3_nt: TGTGCCAGCAGCTTGGGGGCAGGGACCGGGGCCAACGTCCTGACTTTC
clone_size: .; d_call: .; v_call: TRBV7-9; j_call: TRBJ2-2; cdr3_aa: CASSPGTVNTGELFF; cdr3_nt: TGTGCCAGCAGCCCCGGAACAGTGAACACCGGGGAGCTGTTTTTT
clone_size: many; d_call: TRBD2; v_call: TRBV10-3; j_call: TRBJ2-7; cdr3_aa: CAISEGTTYEQYF; cdr3_nt: TGTGCCATCAGTGAGGGGACTACCTACGAGCAGTACTTC
clone_size: .; d_call: .; v_call: TRBV15; j_call: TRBJ1-1; cdr3_aa: CATSGDGNTEAFF; cdr3_nt: TGTGCCACCAGCGGAGACGGTAACACTGAAGCTTTCTTT
clone_size: few; d_call: .; v_call: TRBV20-1; j_call: TRBJ2-5; cdr3_aa: CSAKWPDHVETQYF; cdr3_nt: TGCAGTGCTAAGTGGCCGGATCATGTGGAGACCCAGTACTTC
clone_size: many; d_call: TRBD1; v_call: TRBV28; j_call: TRBJ1-2; cdr3_aa: CASSLPGQGFGYTF; cdr3_nt: TGTGCCAGCAGTTTACCGGGACAGGGCTTCGGCTACACCTTC
clone_size: .; d_call: .; v_call: TRBV20-1; j_call: TRBJ2-5; cdr3_aa: CSARDRLTLIQTQYF; cdr3_nt: TGCAGTGCTAGAGATCGTCTAACACTCATTCAGACCCAGTACTTC
clone_size: few; d_call: .; v_call: TRBV7-6; j_call: TRBJ1-4; cdr3_aa: CASSPTSFNEKLFF; cdr3_nt: TGTGCCAGCAGCCCGACAAGTTTTAATGAAAAACTGTTTTTT
clone_size: many; d_call: .; v_call: TRBV12-3/TRBV12-4; j_call: TRBJ1-1; cdr3_aa: CASRNEVTEAFF; cdr3_nt: TGTGCCAGCAGAAACGAAGTGACTGAAGCTTTCTTT